This T cell receptor (beta chain) was documented in a study of blood T cell repertoires in COVID-19. Trimming took 4 bases from V and 7 from J, leaving 14 bases between them. This CDR3 comprises 13 residues. Looked up from germline, CDR1 is SGHNT and CDR2 is YENEEA. Clones were read by immunoSEQ multiplex PCR, and TCRdb kept only the in-frame ones, dropping some. The sample has about 210,000 clones, less than 85% seen once. The sequence was obtained from a woman older than 75 with COVID-19, enrolled during active disease. The chain carries TRBV11-3 and TRBJ2-7; possible D gene TRBD2, 7 bases. The sample was peripheral blood. Here the CDR3 reads CASSSRGGREQYF. The CDR3 DNA is TGTGCCAGCAGCTCGAGGGGGGGACGAGAGCAGTACTTC. Looking up the rest from reference TRBV11-3 and TRBJ2-7 gives the full variable domain: EAGVVQSPRYKIIEKKQPVAFWCNPISGHNTLYWYLQNLGQGPELLIRYENEEAVDDSQLPKDRFSAERLKGVDSTLKIQPAELGDSAVYLCASSSRGGREQYFGPGTRLTVT.